One and the same sample provided the 15 T cell receptor beta chains below, sequenced in a study of blood T cell repertoires in COVID-19. Libraries were prepared by immunoSEQ multiplex PCR; TCRdb keeps only in-frame clonotypes and omits some of them. The table includes some 320,000 clones, 90% to 95% detected once. What was sequenced was PBMCs or T cells enriched from blood (not recorded which). The receptors shown here come from a woman in her 30s who had been exposed to COVID-19.

The V call is TRBV5-6, the J call TRBJ1-1; perhaps TRBD1 as D (6 bases). Germline assignment: CDR1 SGHDT and CDR2 YYEEEE. The CDR3 totals 14 residues. Deletions cut 4 bases from V and 4 bases from J, with 14 bases between. The CDR3 region is CASSPSGGGTEAFF. The DNA for the CDR3 is TGTGCCAGCAGCCCCTCGGGAGGGGGCACTGAAGCTTTCTTT.

This clone appeared a single time. This chain joins TRBV4-1 and TRBJ1-5; the D is unclear. This CDR3 is built from 14 residues. The germline gives CDR1 MGHRA, CDR2 YSYEKL. V gave up 3 bases and J gave up 0 bases, with 6 bases separating them. The CDR3 loop is CASSQWPSNQPQHF. For the CDR3, the DNA is TGCGCCAGCAGCCAGTGGCCTAGCAATCAGCCCCAGCATTTT.

The chain is built from TRBV9 and TRBJ1-4; 7 nucleotides line up with TRBD1. After removal of 0 bases from V and 0 bases from J, the junction contained 8 bases not matched to a gene. CDR1 and CDR2 (germline): SGDLS, YYNGEE. This CDR3 spans 18 amino acids. The CDR3 protein is CASSVEGTAEATNEKLFF. The CDR3, as DNA: TGTGCCAGCAGCGTAGAGGGGACAGCCGAGGCAACTAATGAAAAACTGTTTTTT. Looking up the rest from reference TRBV9 and TRBJ1-4 gives the full variable domain: DSGVTQTPKHLITATGQRVTLRCSPRSGDLSVYWYQQSLDQGLQFLIQYYNGEERAKGNILERFSAQQFPDLHSELNLSSLELGDSALYFCASSVEGTAEATNEKLFFGSGTQLSVL.

V usage is TRBV19 and J usage is TRBJ1-1; 11 nucleotides agree with TRBD1. The germline gives CDR1 LNHDA, CDR2 SQIVND (reference sequence). The CDR3 loop spans 15 amino acids. V lost 5 bases to trimming and J lost 5 bases; unmatched junction nucleotides: 7. CDR3 coding DNA: TGTGCCAGTAGTTCCCGGGGACAGGGGGAAACTGAAGCTTTCTTT. It encodes CASSSRGQGETEAFF.

The rearrangement joins TRBV7-2 to TRBJ1-2; TRBD1 is a possible D gene (6 bases). The germline V gene encodes CDR1 SGHTA and CDR2 FQGNSA. The V gene lost 5 bases and the J gene lost 4 bases, with 17 bases spanning the gap. The CDR3 covers 15 residues. This chain's CDR3 is CASSPRTANFYGYTF. DNA of the CDR3: TGTGCCAGCAGCCCCCGGACAGCAAACTTCTATGGCTACACCTTC. Based on the CDR3 plus reference TRBV7-2 and TRBJ1-2, the full variable domain is GAGVSQSPSNKVTEKGKDVELRCDPISGHTALYWYRQSLGQGLEFLIYFQGNSAPDKSGLPSDRFSAERTGGSVSTLTIQRTQQEDSAVYLCASSPRTANFYGYTFGSGTRLTVV.

The rearrangement links TRBV12-3 or TRBV12-4 to TRBJ2-1; D might be TRBD2 (7 bases). V was pared by 2 bases and J by 15 bases, with 17 bases between. CDR3 length: 13 residues. The DNA for the CDR3 is TGTGCCAGCAGTTTATCCCGGGGGGCGAGACGGTTCTTC. It encodes CASSLSRGARRFF.

The J gene is TRBJ2-3, the V gene TRBV7-9; D remains unclear. Trimming cost V 0 bases and J 4 bases, with 5 bases left between them. Germline CDR1 reads SEHNR; CDR2 reads FQNEAQ (reference sequence). The CDR3 is 13 residues long. CDR3 coding DNA: TGTGCCAGCAGCTTAGCCTCAGCAGATACGCAGTATTTT. This sequence encodes CASSLASADTQYF.

This clone was seen only once. The J gene is TRBJ2-7, the V gene TRBV5-5, with 9 bases that match TRBD1. This CDR3 has 15 residues. From germline, CDR1 is SGHKS and CDR2 YYEKEE (reference sequence). Trimming took 0 bases from V and 4 from J; bases not matched to a gene: 5. DNA of the CDR3: TGTGCCAGCAGCTTGGAGGGACAGGGAGTATACGAGCAGTACTTC. Translated: CASSLEGQGVYEQYF.

The V call is TRBV4-1, the J call TRBJ1-4; D is undetermined. The CDR3 has 13 residues. Trimming stripped 2 bases from V and 8 bases from J, with 9 bases between. Germline V gene lookup returns CDR1 MGHRA and CDR2 YSYEKL. The CDR3 sequence is CASSQMRSEKLFF. The CDR3, as DNA: TGCGCCAGCAGCCAAATGAGGTCGGAAAAACTGTTTTTT.

The chain joins TRBV7-3 to TRBJ2-1; D is undetermined. With 5 bases removed from V and 5 bases from J, the gap between germline ends came to 13 bases. The CDR3 loop spans 14 amino acids. Germline CDR1 reads SGHTA; CDR2 reads FQGTGA. CDR3 sequence (DNA): TGTGCCAGCAGCCTAAGTACAGATAACAATGAGCAGTTCTTC. It codes for CASSLSTDNNEQFF.

This clone was found once. The V and J genes are TRBV5-4 and TRBJ2-3; D is uncertain. V lost 6 bases to trimming and J lost 2 bases, with 13 bases between them. CDR1 is SGHNT and CDR2 is YYREEE in the germline V gene (reference sequence). The CDR3 is made up of 14 amino acids. The CDR3 here is CASNSLNYTDTQYF. The CDR3 DNA reads as TGTGCCAGCAATTCACTAAATTACACAGATACGCAGTATTTT. The full variable domain, its missing parts supplied by reference TRBV5-4 and TRBJ2-3, is ETGVTQSPTHLIKTRGQQVTLRCSSQSGHNTVSWYQQALGQGPQFIFQYYREEENGRGNFPPRFSGLQFPNYSSELNVNALELDDSALYLCASNSLNYTDTQYFGPGTRLTVL.

The V and J genes are TRBV6-2 or TRBV6-3 and TRBJ1-4; D is undetermined. There are 16 residues in the CDR3. Trimming shortened V by 6 bases and J by 7 bases, and 21 bases separated the two germline ends. Germline CDR1 MNHEY, CDR2 SVGEGT. CDR3 region: CASSDTGFPGGEKLFF. In DNA form, the CDR3 reads TGTGCCAGCAGCGATACCGGGTTTCCTGGAGGTGAAAAACTGTTTTTT.

The chain uses TRBV11-2 and TRBJ1-1, with D possibly being TRBD1 (5 bases). CDR3 length equals 12 residues. The V end was cut by 4 bases, the J end by 5 bases, with 8 bases between. The germline V gene has CDR1 SGHAT and CDR2 FQNNGV. The chain's CDR3 is CASSWSGTEAFF. In DNA form, the CDR3 reads TGTGCCAGCAGCTGGTCAGGGACTGAAGCTTTCTTT.

The rearrangement joins TRBV7-9 to TRBJ2-2, with D possibly matching TRBD1 (6 bases). V was shortened by 0 bases and J by 0 bases, with 17 bases between the two germline ends. Germline-derived CDR1 and CDR2 are SEHNR and FQNEAQ (reference sequence). This CDR3 contains 19 residues. CDR3 sequence (DNA): TGTGCCAGCAGCTTAGCGCCTGGCAGGGGAATTGCGAACACCGGGGAGCTGTTTTTT. It translates to CASSLAPGRGIANTGELFF.

The chain carries TRBV6-2 or TRBV6-3 and TRBJ2-7; 9 bases agree with TRBD1. With 0 bases clipped from V and 2 bases from J, the junction kept 8 bases outside the gene matches. The germline CDR1 and CDR2 sequences are MNHEY and SVGEGT. The CDR3 is 17 amino acids. CDR3 loop: CASSYSNTGGVTYEQYF. CDR3 DNA: TGTGCCAGCAGTTACTCGAATACAGGGGGCGTCACCTACGAGCAGTACTTC.